This record looks at one T cell receptor (beta chain) sequence and its context. Peripheral blood samples of 9 to 10 milliliters were drawn from each donor. This specimen comes from a study of blood T cells in healthy people across ages. With a J-beta primer mix and a sample-barcoded 5' primer, a second PCR ran about 7 to 12 cycles. Each CDR3 protein is one row after TCRdb ran MiXCR on the 5' RACE reads. The sample shows about 680,000 distinct CDR3 sequences, 49% of them seen only once. Germline lookup yields CDR1 DFQATT and CDR2 SNEGSKA (reference sequence). V dropped 6 bases and J dropped 1 base, with 13 bases sitting between them. The CDR3 is 14 residues long.

The sequencing input was blood. The chain employs TRBV20-1 and TRBJ1-5, with a possible D match to TRBD1 (6 bases). This clonotype was sampled from a woman aged 60-75 years in good health. As DNA, the CDR3 is TGCAGTGCAAGACAGGCCAACAGCAATCAGCCCCAGCATTTT. This codes for CSARQANSNQPQHF.